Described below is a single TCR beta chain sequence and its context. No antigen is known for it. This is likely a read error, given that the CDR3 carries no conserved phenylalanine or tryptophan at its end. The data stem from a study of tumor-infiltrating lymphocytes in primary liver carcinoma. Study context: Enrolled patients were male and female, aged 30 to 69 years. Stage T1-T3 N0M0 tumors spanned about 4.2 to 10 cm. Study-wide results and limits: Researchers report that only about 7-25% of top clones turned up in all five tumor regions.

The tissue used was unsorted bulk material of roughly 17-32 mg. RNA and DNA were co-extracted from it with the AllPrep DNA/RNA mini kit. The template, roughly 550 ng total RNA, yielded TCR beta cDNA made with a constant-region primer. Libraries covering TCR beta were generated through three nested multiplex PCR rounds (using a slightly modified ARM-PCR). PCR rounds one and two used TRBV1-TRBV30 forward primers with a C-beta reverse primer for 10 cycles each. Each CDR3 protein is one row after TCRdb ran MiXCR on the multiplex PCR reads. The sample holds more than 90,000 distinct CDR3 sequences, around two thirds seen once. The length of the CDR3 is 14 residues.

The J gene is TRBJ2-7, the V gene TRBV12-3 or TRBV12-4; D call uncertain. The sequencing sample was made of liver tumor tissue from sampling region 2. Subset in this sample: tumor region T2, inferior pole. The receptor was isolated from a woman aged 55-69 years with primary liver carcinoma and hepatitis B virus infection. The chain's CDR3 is CASCLAAGSYEQYI. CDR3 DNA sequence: TGTGCCAGCTGTTTAGCTGCTGGGTCCTACGAGCAGTACATC.